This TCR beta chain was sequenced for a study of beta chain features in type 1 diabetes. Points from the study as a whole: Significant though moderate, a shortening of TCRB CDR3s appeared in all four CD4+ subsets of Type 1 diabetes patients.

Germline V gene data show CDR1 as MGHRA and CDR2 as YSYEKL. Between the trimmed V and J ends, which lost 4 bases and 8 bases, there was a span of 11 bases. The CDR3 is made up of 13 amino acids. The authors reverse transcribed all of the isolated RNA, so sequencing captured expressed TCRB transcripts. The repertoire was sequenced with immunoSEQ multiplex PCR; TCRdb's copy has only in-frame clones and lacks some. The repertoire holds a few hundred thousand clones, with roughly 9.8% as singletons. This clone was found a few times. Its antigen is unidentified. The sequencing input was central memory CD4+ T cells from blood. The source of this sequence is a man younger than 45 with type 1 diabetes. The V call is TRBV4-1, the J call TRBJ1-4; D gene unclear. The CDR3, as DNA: TGCGCCAGCAGCCCAAGTTACAGCGAAAAACTGTTTTTT. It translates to CASSPSYSEKLFF.